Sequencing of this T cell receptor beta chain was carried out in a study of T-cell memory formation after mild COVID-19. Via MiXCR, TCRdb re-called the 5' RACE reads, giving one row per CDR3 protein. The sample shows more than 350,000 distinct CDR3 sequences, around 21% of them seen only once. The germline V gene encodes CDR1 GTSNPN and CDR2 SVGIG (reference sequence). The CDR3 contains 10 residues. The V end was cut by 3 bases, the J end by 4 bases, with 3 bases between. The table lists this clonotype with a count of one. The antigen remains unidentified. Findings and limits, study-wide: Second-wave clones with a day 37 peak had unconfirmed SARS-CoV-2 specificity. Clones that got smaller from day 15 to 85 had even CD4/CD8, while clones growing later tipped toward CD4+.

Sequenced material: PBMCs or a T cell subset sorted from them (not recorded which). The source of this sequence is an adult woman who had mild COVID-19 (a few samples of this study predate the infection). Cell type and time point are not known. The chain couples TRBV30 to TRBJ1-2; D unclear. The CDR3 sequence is CAWRGYGYTF. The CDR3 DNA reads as TGTGCCTGGAGAGGCTATGGCTACACCTTC.